The 21 T cell receptor beta chains listed next were all sequenced from one sample in a study of pediatric ulcerative colitis. Clones were read by immunoSEQ multiplex PCR, and TCRdb kept only the in-frame ones, dropping some. The table includes about 36,000 clones, less than 90% detected once. The sequencing sample was made of blood. These receptors were collected from a girl aged 10-17 years with moderate ulcerative colitis.

This sequence joins TRBV4-1 and TRBJ2-2; D is ambiguous. This CDR3 has 15 residues. Germline loops: CDR1 MGHRA, CDR2 YSYEKL. Trimming shortened V by 0 bases and J by 3 bases, and 8 bases separated the two germline ends. Here the CDR3 reads CASSQDGSDTGELFF. The CDR3 DNA sequence: TGCGCCAGCAGCCAAGACGGAAGCGACACCGGGGAGCTGTTTTTT.

In DNA, the CDR3 is TGTGCCAGCAGCTCCCGGACAGGGTACGAGCAGTACTTC. It specifies CASSSRTGYEQYF. This chain links TRBV11-2 with TRBJ2-7, with 8 bases aligning to TRBD1. With V trimmed by 4 bases and J by 4 bases, 3 bases remained unmatched. Germline V CDR1 and CDR2: SGHAT, FQNNGV. There are 13 residues in the CDR3.

This clone has only a few counts. This chain uses TRBV11-2 with TRBJ2-7; D possibly matches TRBD1 or TRBD2 (5 bases each). Germline V gives CDR1 SGHAT, CDR2 FQNNGV. V was shortened by 5 bases and J by 4 bases, with 15 bases between the two germline ends. The CDR3 contains 14 residues. CDR3 sequence: CASSPPGPIYEQYF. In DNA form, the CDR3 reads TGTGCCAGCAGCCCACCGGGACCGATATACGAGCAGTACTTC.

This clone was picked up a small number of times. The CDR3 DNA reads as TGTGCCAGTAGTGCCACCTTCGGACTAGCGGACTACGAGCAGTACTTC. It specifies CASSATFGLADYEQYF. This sequence joins TRBV19 and TRBJ2-7; 10 nucleotides line up with TRBD2. The germline V gene encodes CDR1 LNHDA and CDR2 SQIVND (reference sequence). The ends lost 5 bases at V and 3 bases at J; junction bases unmatched: 10. This CDR3 is 16 amino acids long. Supplemented by reference TRBV19 and TRBJ2-7, the full variable domain reads DGGITQSPKYLFRKEGQNVTLSCEQNLNHDAMYWYRQDPGQGLRLIYYSQIVNDFQKGDIAEGYSVSREKKESFPLTVTSAQKNPTAFYLCASSATFGLADYEQYFGPGTRLTVT.

The chain combines TRBV19 with TRBJ1-2; D call uncertain. V was shortened by 5 bases and J by 4 bases, with 20 bases between the two germline ends. Germline values: CDR1 LNHDA, CDR2 SQIVND (reference sequence). The CDR3 has 16 residues. CDR3 bases: TGTGCCAGTAGTTTCCGCGACGCGGGGTCAGTCTATGGCTACACCTTC. Translated: CASSFRDAGSVYGYTF.

This clone was detected only a few times. The gene calls are TRBV7-9 and TRBJ2-7; D unresolved. The germline gives CDR1 SEHNR, CDR2 FQNEAQ (reference sequence). The CDR3 runs 10 residues. V was shortened by 10 bases and J by 6 bases, with 10 bases between the two germline ends. The CDR3 bases are TGTGCCAACCCATGGGGCGAGCAGTACTTC. Translation gives CANPWGEQYF.

This CDR3 is CASSDPRVGYTF. CDR3 DNA: TGTGCCAGCAGCGACCCCAGGGTTGGCTACACCTTC. This chain connects TRBV9 to TRBJ1-2, with D possibly TRBD1 on 5 matching bases. Germline V gene data show CDR1 as SGDLS and CDR2 as YYNGEE. V was cut by 3 bases and J by 7 bases, with 10 bases left in between. CDR3 length equals 12 residues.

V and J are TRBV2 and TRBJ1-1; maybe TRBD1 (5 bases). With 3 bases removed from V and 0 bases from J, the gap between germline ends came to 14 bases. The CDR3 has 16 amino acids. Germline CDR1 SNHLY, CDR2 FYNNEI. CDR3 residues: CASSDRGSPMNTEAFF. The CDR3 DNA is TGTGCCAGCAGTGATCGGGGGTCACCCATGAACACTGAAGCTTTCTTT.

V is TRBV28 and J is TRBJ2-7; D is uncertain. The CDR3 has 12 residues. Deletions cut 3 bases from V and 1 base from J, with 4 bases between. Germline V CDR1 and CDR2: MDHEN, SYDVKM. The CDR3 region is CASSFWSYEQYF. In DNA, the CDR3 is TGTGCCAGCAGTTTTTGGTCCTACGAGCAGTACTTC.

The J gene is TRBJ2-1, the V gene TRBV18; tentatively, D is TRBD2 (7 bases). The CDR3 runs 15 residues. V was clipped by 6 bases and J by 7 bases, with 19 bases between them. Germline-derived CDR1 and CDR2 are KGHSH and LQKENI. The chain's CDR3 is CASSSKGGLSNEQFF. The DNA for the CDR3 is TGTGCCAGCTCTTCCAAGGGGGGACTATCTAATGAGCAGTTCTTC.

This clone has only a few counts. The rearrangement links TRBV19 to TRBJ2-2, with no clear D. The CDR3 consists of 11 residues. V lost 5 bases, J lost 6 bases, and 4 bases lay in between. Germline-derived CDR1 and CDR2 are LNHDA and SQIVND (reference sequence). The CDR3 DNA is TGTGCCAGTAGTGGGTCCGGGGAGCTGTTTTTT. Translation: CASSGSGELFF. Based on the CDR3 plus reference TRBV19 and TRBJ2-2, the full variable domain is DGGITQSPKYLFRKEGQNVTLSCEQNLNHDAMYWYRQDPGQGLRLIYYSQIVNDFQKGDIAEGYSVSREKKESFPLTVTSAQKNPTAFYLCASSGSGELFFGEGSRLTVL.

The chain carries TRBV4-1 and TRBJ1-5; 9 nucleotides align to TRBD1. V gave up 2 bases and J gave up 3 bases; unmatched junction bases: 8. The CDR3 has 17 residues. Germline V lookup: CDR1 MGHRA, CDR2 YSYEKL. The CDR3 loop reads CASSQWTGVGLNQPQHF. CDR3 DNA: TGCGCCAGCAGCCAATGGACAGGGGTCGGCCTCAATCAGCCCCAGCATTTT.

CDR3 protein: CASSRSAGAGNEQFF. CDR3 nucleotides: TGTGCCAGCAGCCGGAGCGCGGGAGCGGGTAATGAGCAGTTCTTC. The rearrangement joins TRBV7-8 to TRBJ2-1, with 7 bases aligning to TRBD2. Losses at the gene ends were 5 bases for V and 7 bases for J; bases not matched to a gene: 11. The length of the CDR3 is 15 residues. Looked up from germline, CDR1 is SGHVS and CDR2 is FQNEAQ.

DNA of the CDR3: TGTGCCAGCAGCTTGGCGGGCACGGCCTACGAGCAGTACTTC. This sequence encodes CASSLAGTAYEQYF. The genes are TRBV11-2 and TRBJ2-7; D perhaps matches TRBD2 (5 bases). Trimming took off 3 bases at V and 2 bases at J, with 11 bases between the two ends. This CDR3 is 14 amino acids long. Germline lookup yields CDR1 SGHAT and CDR2 FQNNGV.

This chain connects TRBV7-6 to TRBJ2-7; 10 positions agree with TRBD2. Trimming cost V 5 bases and J 4 bases; bases outside gene matches: 17. The germline gives CDR1 SGHVS, CDR2 FNYEAQ. The CDR3 covers 18 residues. The CDR3, as DNA: TGTGCCAGCAGCCCCCGGAGGCCAGGGACTAGCGCGAGATACGAGCAGTACTTC. This gives the protein CASSPRRPGTSARYEQYF.

The chain joins TRBV9 to TRBJ1-1; tentatively, D is TRBD1 (5 bases). The germline V and J ends were trimmed by 7 bases and 6 bases, with 19 bases remaining between them. Germline assignment: CDR1 SGDLS and CDR2 YYNGEE. This CDR3 region has 14 residues. For the CDR3, the DNA is TGTGCCAGCGCTGGGCACGGGGGAGACTCTGAAGCTTTCTTT. Encoded protein: CASAGHGGDSEAFF.

Here the CDR3 reads CASSLGAGRDKNIQYF. The CDR3 DNA follows: TGTGCCAGCAGCTTAGGGGCAGGGAGGGACAAAAACATTCAGTACTTC. This sequence joins TRBV7-6 and TRBJ2-4; TRBD2 matches at 7 bases. In germline, CDR1 is SGHVS, CDR2 FNYEAQ. V lost 1 base to trimming and J lost 3 bases; unmatched junction nucleotides: 6. CDR3 length equals 16 residues.

This clone has at least ten counts. The V call is TRBV7-9, the J call TRBJ1-1; TRBD1 matches at 11 bases. Trimming took 5 bases from V and 7 from J; bases not matched to a gene: 9. The CDR3 is 15 amino acids. From germline, CDR1 is SEHNR and CDR2 FQNEAQ (reference sequence). DNA for the CDR3: TGTGCCAGCAGCCCGTACCCGGGACAGGGGGTTGAAGCTTTCTTT. Amino acid sequence: CASSPYPGQGVEAFF.

The chain joins TRBV15 to TRBJ2-1; D unresolved. Germline assignment: CDR1 LNHNV and CDR2 YYDKDF (reference sequence). The CDR3 loop spans 16 amino acids. Trimming stripped 1 base from V and 3 bases from J, with 13 bases between. Here the CDR3 reads CATSRGAQYLYNEQFF. DNA for the CDR3: TGTGCCACCAGCAGAGGTGCGCAGTATCTCTACAATGAGCAGTTCTTC.

The chain carries TRBV4-1 and TRBJ1-4; TRBD1 agrees at 7 bases. This CDR3 region has 14 residues. The V segment lost 4 bases and the J segment 6 bases; nucleotides outside the gene matches: 5. Looked up from germline, CDR1 is MGHRA and CDR2 is YSYEKL. The CDR3 sequence: CASSPDRADEKLFF. As DNA, the CDR3 is TGCGCCAGCAGCCCTGACAGGGCGGATGAAAAACTGTTTTTT.

The gene calls are TRBV6-6 and TRBJ1-1; D unclear. Germline V CDR1 and CDR2: MNHNY, SVGAGI (reference sequence). This CDR3 contains 13 residues. Trimming cost V 6 bases and J 0 bases, with 8 bases left between them. The CDR3 spells CASSTVMNTEAFF. The CDR3 DNA reads as TGTGCCAGCAGCACAGTCATGAACACTGAAGCTTTCTTT.